These 29 T cell receptor beta chains were all obtained from the same sample, sequenced in a study of CD8 T cells in Susac syndrome. RNA totalling about 0.5 to 1 ug underwent reverse transcription with random hexamers. TCRdb redid the calling of the immunoSEQ multiplex PCR reads with MiXCR, one entry per CDR3 protein. Here the sample spans around 150,000 distinct CDR3 sequences, 85% to 95% being singletons. Sequences were obtained from CD8+ T cells from PBMCs. These receptors were collected from a human donor with Susac syndrome.

The chain uses TRBV3-1 and TRBJ2-5; TRBD2 aligns across 9 bases. V lost 4 bases to trimming and J lost 5 bases; unmatched junction nucleotides: 5. Germline-derived CDR1 and CDR2 are LGHDT and YNNKEL (reference sequence). This CDR3 has 14 amino acids. The CDR3 nucleotides read TGTGCCAGCAGCCTAGCGGGAGCAGGGGAGACCCAGTACTTC. It specifies CASSLAGAGETQYF.

This chain joins TRBV20-1 and TRBJ1-1; tentative D call: TRBD1 (5 bases). Germline CDR1 and CDR2: DFQATT and SNEGSKA (reference sequence). V was trimmed by 6 bases and J by 3 bases, leaving 8 bases between them. This CDR3 has 11 residues. As DNA, the CDR3 is TGCAGTGCCACGGGGGACACTGAAGCTTTCTTT. It is translated as CSATGDTEAFF.

The rearrangement links TRBV30 to TRBJ1-1, with D unresolved. Germline V gene sequence: CDR1 GTSNPN, CDR2 SVGIG (reference sequence). With 2 bases removed from V and 4 bases from J, the gap between germline ends came to 14 bases. The CDR3 runs 14 residues. The CDR3 loop reads CAWSLPVFGTEAFF. DNA for the CDR3: TGTGCCTGGAGTCTCCCGGTTTTTGGCACTGAAGCTTTCTTT.

V is TRBV6-1 and J is TRBJ2-1; D is possibly TRBD2 (6 bases). Trimming removed 3 bases from V and 2 bases from J, with 11 bases in between. The CDR3 loop spans 15 amino acids. Looked up from germline, CDR1 is MNHNS and CDR2 is SASEGT. The DNA for the CDR3 is TGTGCCAGCAGTGAGGGGACTCCAACCTACAATGAGCAGTTCTTC. It encodes CASSEGTPTYNEQFF.

The rearrangement links TRBV11-2 to TRBJ2-6; D not resolved. V was clipped by 7 bases and J by 2 bases, with 0 bases between them. This CDR3 is built from 11 residues. Looked up from germline, CDR1 is SGHAT and CDR2 is FQNNGV. The chain's CDR3 is CASTGANVLTF. The CDR3 DNA reads as TGTGCCAGCACTGGGGCCAACGTCCTGACTTTC.

This clonotype was observed once. The J gene is TRBJ2-7, the V gene TRBV20-1; 9 nucleotides align to TRBD2. The J segment lost 4 bases and the V segment lost 1 base, leaving 8 bases of the junction unmatched. In germline, CDR1 is DFQATT, CDR2 SNEGSKA (reference sequence). This CDR3 has 15 amino acids. Here the CDR3 DNA reads TGCAGTGCTAGAGGAGTCCTAGCGGGGACTTACGAGCAGTACTTC. Residues: CSARGVLAGTYEQYF.

The rearrangement links TRBV9 to TRBJ2-1, with D possibly matching TRBD1 (5 bases). Germline V gene data show CDR1 as SGDLS and CDR2 as YYNGEE. The CDR3 consists of 12 residues. The V gene lost 3 bases and the J gene lost 6 bases, with 7 bases spanning the gap. The CDR3 nucleotides are TGTGCCAGCAGCGGGACAACCAATGAGCAGTTCTTC. Amino acid sequence: CASSGTTNEQFF. The variable domain in full, completed from reference TRBV9 and TRBJ2-1, reads DSGVTQTPKHLITATGQRVTLRCSPRSGDLSVYWYQQSLDQGLQFLIQYYNGEERAKGNILERFSAQQFPDLHSELNLSSLELGDSALYFCASSGTTNEQFFGPGTRLTVL.

The V call is TRBV7-8, the J call TRBJ2-7, with TRBD2 matching 9 bases. The germline CDR1 and CDR2 sequences are SGHVS and FQNEAQ. The length of the CDR3 is 15 residues. Trimming removed 1 base from V and 6 bases from J; junction bases left unmatched: 7. The CDR3 DNA follows: TGTGCCAGCAGCTTAGGGTTAGCGGGAGTGCGCGAGCAGTACTTC. Encoded protein: CASSLGLAGVREQYF.

The gene calls are TRBV2 and TRBJ2-5; TRBD2 might be the D (6 bases). The ends were cut back, 7 bases at V and 3 bases at J, with 9 bases in the middle. This CDR3 is 12 amino acids long. CDR1 and CDR2 from the germline V gene are SNHLY and FYNNEI. The CDR3 spells CASTREEETQYF. The CDR3 bases are TGTGCCAGCACCAGGGAGGAAGAGACCCAGTACTTC.

The chain links TRBV6-2 or TRBV6-3 to TRBJ2-7; D is ambiguous. Germline CDR1 and CDR2: MNHEY and SVGEGT. Trimming stripped 6 bases from V and 2 bases from J, with 11 bases between. This CDR3 is built from 13 residues. DNA for the CDR3: TGTGCCAGCAGCCCTTACGATCCCTACGAGCAGTACTTC. Translating it yields CASSPYDPYEQYF.

The rearrangement links TRBV7-8 to TRBJ1-2; maybe TRBD1 (5 bases). Trimming removed 5 bases from V and 8 bases from J, with 21 bases in between. The CDR3 totals 15 residues. Germline V CDR1 and CDR2: SGHVS, FQNEAQ. DNA for the CDR3: TGTGCCAGCAGCCCAAGACGGGACCAGGGAGGGGGCTACACCTTC. Translating it yields CASSPRRDQGGGYTF.

V is TRBV6-6 and J is TRBJ2-3; no definite D call. CDR3 length: 11 amino acids. CDR1 MNHNY and CDR2 SVGAGI come from the germline V gene (reference sequence). V was cut by 2 bases and J by 14 bases, with 11 bases left in between. The DNA for the CDR3 is TGTGCCAGCAGTTACGGCCAGGAGCGGTATTTT. Its protein is CASSYGQERYF.

The J gene is TRBJ2-7, the V gene TRBV29-1; D may be TRBD1 or TRBD2 (6 bases each). V lost 2 bases, J lost 5 bases, and 16 bases lay in between. CDR1 and CDR2 (germline): SQVTM, ANQGSEA. CDR3 length equals 14 residues. CDR3 region: CSVENPRGLNEQYF. In nucleotides, the CDR3 is TGCAGCGTTGAAAATCCCCGGGGGCTCAACGAGCAGTACTTC.

The chain employs TRBV27 and TRBJ1-5; 7 bases line up with TRBD1. This CDR3 is 13 amino acids long. CDR1 is MNHEY, CDR2 SMNVEV, per germline (reference sequence). J gave up 7 bases and V 4 bases, and 4 bases lay outside the gene matches. The CDR3 nucleotides are TGTGCCAGCAGTTGGGGACAGAGACAGCCCCAGCATTTT. This encodes CASSWGQRQPQHF.

The rearrangement uses TRBV6-5 and TRBJ2-1; 8 bases line up with TRBD2. Germline CDR1 and CDR2: MNHEY and SVGAGI. The J segment lost 10 bases and the V segment lost 6 bases, leaving 8 bases of the junction unmatched. There are 13 residues in the CDR3. The CDR3 reads CASSPAGASEQFF. As DNA, the CDR3 is TGTGCCAGCAGCCCAGCGGGAGCGTCCGAGCAGTTCTTC.

As DNA, the CDR3 is TGCGCCAGCAGCCAAGAGCCTAGCGGGGAGACCCAGTACTTC. Its translation is CASSQEPSGETQYF. The chain is built from TRBV4-1 and TRBJ2-5; 8 bases are a match to TRBD2. The CDR3 extends over 14 amino acids. With V trimmed by 0 bases and J by 5 bases, 2 bases remained unmatched. Germline V gene data show CDR1 as MGHRA and CDR2 as YSYEKL.

This chain connects TRBV14 to TRBJ2-3, with D maybe TRBD2 (7 bases). This CDR3 is built from 15 residues. Germline V lookup: CDR1 SGHDN, CDR2 FVKESK. The germline V and J ends were trimmed by 0 bases and 6 bases, with 13 bases remaining between them. The CDR3 spells CASSQEWGGMDTQYF. The CDR3 nucleotides are TGTGCCAGCAGCCAAGAGTGGGGGGGCATGGATACGCAGTATTTT.

This chain joins TRBV29-1 and TRBJ2-2; unclear D gene. V was shortened by 8 bases and J by 4 bases, with 8 bases between the two germline ends. The germline gives CDR1 SQVTM, CDR2 ANQGSEA. This CDR3 region has 11 residues. The CDR3 is CSILVTGELFF. In DNA, the CDR3 is TGCAGCATCTTGGTCACCGGGGAGCTGTTTTTT.

This chain connects TRBV20-1 to TRBJ2-1; 12 bases fit TRBD2. The CDR3 contains 17 residues. The germline gives CDR1 DFQATT, CDR2 SNEGSKA (reference sequence). J lost 7 bases, V lost 0 bases, and 10 bases had no gene match. This chain's CDR3 is CSARDTLTGTSGNEQFF. The CDR3 DNA sequence: TGCAGTGCTAGAGATACGTTAACCGGGACTAGCGGGAATGAGCAGTTCTTC.

J is TRBJ2-3 and V is TRBV5-6; 11 bases line up with TRBD2. The V and J ends lost 10 bases and 4 bases, in that order; junction bases with no gene match: 5. The CDR3 extends over 13 amino acids. Germline V gene sequence: CDR1 SGHDT, CDR2 YYEEEE. The CDR3 nucleotides read TGTGCCGGGGGTAGCGGGAGGGCAGATACGCAGTATTTT. Encoded protein: CAGGSGRADTQYF.

The chain couples TRBV5-1 to TRBJ2-7; 10 bases align to TRBD2. Germline loops: CDR1 SGHRS, CDR2 YFSETQ. CDR3 length: 14 residues. The trim removed 0 bases at V and 7 bases at J, leaving 4 bases unmatched. The CDR3 reads CASSLEAGGDEQYF. CDR3 DNA: TGCGCCAGCAGCTTGGAAGCGGGAGGGGATGAGCAGTACTTC.

The chain recombines TRBV13 with TRBJ1-1; TRBD1 aligns across 9 bases. V trimming: 5 bases; J trimming: 1 base; junction bases outside the gene matches: 5. Germline V lookup: CDR1 PRHDT, CDR2 FYEKMQ (reference sequence). The CDR3 is made up of 15 amino acids. The CDR3 DNA follows: TGTGCCAGCAGCGGCGGGGACAGGGCGAACACTGAAGCTTTCTTT. As protein: CASSGGDRANTEAFF.

J is TRBJ2-3 and V is TRBV4-1; 10 positions agree with TRBD2. The CDR3 has 16 residues. The germline CDR1 and CDR2 sequences are MGHRA and YSYEKL. V shed 1 base, J shed 4 bases, and the junction held 5 bases outside the gene matches. CDR3 protein: CASSQASSGSADTQYF. CDR3 nucleotide sequence: TGCGCCAGCAGCCAAGCCTCTAGCGGGAGCGCAGATACGCAGTATTTT.

The chain has TRBV12-3 or TRBV12-4 and TRBJ2-6, with TRBD1 matching over 9 bases. The CDR3 has 16 amino acids. Trimming at V came to 6 bases and at J to 2 bases, leaving 5 bases not matched to a gene. The CDR3: CASSPRQGAGANVLTF. The CDR3 nucleotides are TGTGCCAGCAGCCCCCGACAGGGGGCTGGGGCCAACGTCCTGACTTTC.

The V gene is TRBV18, the J gene TRBJ2-7; D might be TRBD2 (5 bases). Germline lookup yields CDR1 KGHSH and CDR2 LQKENI. The CDR3 sequence is 14 residues long. V gave up 6 bases and J gave up 2 bases, with 14 bases separating them. The CDR3 DNA is TGTGCCAGCTCGCGCGCGCCGGGAACCTACGAGCAGTACTTC. This translates into CASSRAPGTYEQYF.

The chain couples TRBV5-1 to TRBJ2-2; 12 bases fit TRBD2. This CDR3 has 14 residues. Germline CDR1 and CDR2: SGHRS and YFSETQ. After removal of 6 bases from V and 7 bases from J, the junction contained 4 bases not matched to a gene. The CDR3 nucleotides read TGCGCCAGCACCCGACTAGCGGGAGACGGGGAGCTGTTTTTT. Translation gives CASTRLAGDGELFF.

The chain combines TRBV28 with TRBJ2-1; 7 bases line up with TRBD1. The germline V gene has CDR1 MDHEN and CDR2 SYDVKM. The CDR3 totals 16 residues. After removal of 2 bases from V and 2 bases from J, the junction contained 6 bases not matched to a gene. The chain's CDR3 is CASSLPGQVAYNEQFF. In DNA form, the CDR3 reads TGTGCCAGCAGTTTACCTGGACAGGTAGCCTACAATGAGCAGTTCTTC.

V is TRBV9 and J is TRBJ1-2, with D tentatively TRBD1 (5 bases). V was trimmed by 6 bases and J by 0 bases, leaving 21 bases between them. The CDR3 contains 17 residues. Germline V gene data show CDR1 as SGDLS and CDR2 as YYNGEE. The CDR3 nucleotides read TGTGCCAGCAAGCGTCGGGACGTCGAGTTAGCTAACTATGGCTACACCTTC. Translation: CASKRRDVELANYGYTF.

The V gene is TRBV9, the J gene TRBJ1-1; D gene ambiguous. Germline assignment: CDR1 SGDLS and CDR2 YYNGEE. The length of the CDR3 is 16 residues. Trimming removed 1 base from V and 0 bases from J, with 13 bases in between. The CDR3 is CASSVLQSSMNTEAFF. The CDR3 region has the DNA TGTGCCAGCAGCGTACTCCAATCGTCGATGAACACTGAAGCTTTCTTT.